The rows below give T cell receptor beta chains drawn from one sample of a study of cytomegalovirus exposure and HLA in healthy donors. Sequencing was performed with immunoSEQ multiplex PCR; in TCRdb, only in-frame clones are kept and a portion is missing. In the table there are roughly 70,000 clones, about 87% of which are singletons. Sequencing used PBMCs. The receptor set was obtained from a woman under 30 in good health and CMV-seropositive. Each CDR3 is given with its conserved first and last residue. Fields, in order: J gene, V gene, CDR3 protein.

j_call: TRBJ2-1
v_call: TRBV29-1
cdr3_aa: CSVRDGGRDNEQFF

j_call: TRBJ2-7
v_call: TRBV7-6
cdr3_aa: CASSSGTAPYEQYF

j_call: TRBJ2-1
v_call: TRBV7-2
cdr3_aa: CASSWGRGQFF

j_call: TRBJ2-1
v_call: TRBV15
cdr3_aa: CATSSGLAGDNEQFF

j_call: TRBJ2-5
v_call: TRBV28
cdr3_aa: CASSLGVGLQETQYF

j_call: TRBJ2-3
v_call: TRBV7-9
cdr3_aa: CASGTSGRTDTQYF

j_call: TRBJ2-7
v_call: TRBV5-6
cdr3_aa: CASSSGRAPEQYF

j_call: TRBJ2-1
v_call: TRBV6-5
cdr3_aa: CASSYSSSETYNEQFF

j_call: TRBJ1-4
v_call: TRBV7-9
cdr3_aa: CASSSDRAGQKLFF

j_call: TRBJ1-1
v_call: TRBV19
cdr3_aa: CASSKGQGATEAFF

j_call: TRBJ1-2
v_call: TRBV4-3
cdr3_aa: CASKNRGKGYGYTF

j_call: TRBJ1-5
v_call: TRBV6-6
cdr3_aa: CASSLGTGLNQPQHF

j_call: TRBJ2-1
v_call: TRBV13
cdr3_aa: CASSLGGLAGEYNEQFF

j_call: TRBJ2-2
v_call: TRBV9
cdr3_aa: CASSLRVSGELFF

j_call: TRBJ2-1
v_call: TRBV6-4
cdr3_aa: CASSAGATNEQFF

j_call: TRBJ2-4
v_call: TRBV2
cdr3_aa: CASSEAGGPKNIQYF

j_call: TRBJ1-2
v_call: TRBV27
cdr3_aa: CASSSSNRVGYTF

j_call: TRBJ1-1
v_call: TRBV28
cdr3_aa: CASSSPRGNPNTEAFF

j_call: TRBJ2-1
v_call: TRBV19
cdr3_aa: CASSRQERSYNEQFF

j_call: TRBJ2-1
v_call: TRBV18
cdr3_aa: CASSPQVSVGNEQFF

j_call: TRBJ1-5
v_call: TRBV19
cdr3_aa: CASSSRQSNQPQHF

j_call: TRBJ1-5
v_call: TRBV19
cdr3_aa: CASNSRVSNQPQHF

j_call: TRBJ2-3
v_call: TRBV1
cdr3_aa: CTSSQSVLRGARTDTQYF

j_call: TRBJ2-7
v_call: TRBV7-8
cdr3_aa: CASSLAGTGAYEQYF

j_call: TRBJ1-1
v_call: TRBV6-6
cdr3_aa: CASSRPGQPNAEAFF

j_call: TRBJ2-7
v_call: TRBV19
cdr3_aa: CASSMTGTSYEQYF

j_call: TRBJ2-7
v_call: TRBV25-1
cdr3_aa: CASSDWAGDPYEQYF

j_call: TRBJ2-3
v_call: TRBV6-5
cdr3_aa: CASSYLAGNTDTQYF

j_call: TRBJ2-7
v_call: TRBV6-1
cdr3_aa: CASSESNSYEQYF

j_call: TRBJ2-3
v_call: TRBV19
cdr3_aa: CATKQGIGTDTQYF

j_call: TRBJ1-1
v_call: TRBV27
cdr3_aa: CASSLMREQVNTEAFF

j_call: TRBJ2-3
v_call: TRBV30
cdr3_aa: CAWSGSGEFTDTQYF

j_call: TRBJ2-1
v_call: TRBV5-1
cdr3_aa: CASSLGQGYEQFF

j_call: TRBJ2-3
v_call: TRBV12-2
cdr3_aa: CASRDPSGSSTDTQYF

j_call: TRBJ2-1
v_call: TRBV5-1
cdr3_aa: CASSPQGSSYNEQFF

j_call: TRBJ2-1
v_call: TRBV2
cdr3_aa: CASKDPTSGSYNEQFF

j_call: TRBJ1-5
v_call: TRBV19
cdr3_aa: CASSIPGNGNQPQHF

j_call: TRBJ2-1
v_call: TRBV14
cdr3_aa: CASSLGTSGSRYEQFF

j_call: TRBJ2-3
v_call: TRBV11-3
cdr3_aa: CASSLGGITDTQYF

j_call: TRBJ1-5
v_call: TRBV27
cdr3_aa: CASSHQGNSNQPQHF

j_call: TRBJ1-2
v_call: TRBV11-2
cdr3_aa: CASSLVQGSNYGYTF

j_call: TRBJ2-3
v_call: TRBV7-9
cdr3_aa: CASSLATSGNTDTQYF

j_call: TRBJ2-3
v_call: TRBV6-1
cdr3_aa: CASSDEVPGWFPDTQYF

j_call: TRBJ2-3
v_call: TRBV30
cdr3_aa: CAWTPGGQGIDTQYF

j_call: TRBJ2-1
v_call: TRBV7-9
cdr3_aa: CASSHPYNEQFF

j_call: TRBJ2-1
v_call: TRBV9
cdr3_aa: CASSVGTSGIGEQFF

j_call: TRBJ2-6
v_call: TRBV9
cdr3_aa: CASSPVGQRGSGANVLTF

j_call: TRBJ2-3
v_call: TRBV4-2
cdr3_aa: CASSQGRAGGPADTQYF

j_call: TRBJ2-7
v_call: TRBV2
cdr3_aa: CASSEVSYEQYF

j_call: TRBJ1-1
v_call: TRBV5-4
cdr3_aa: CASSLGSVNEAFF

j_call: TRBJ2-7
v_call: TRBV21-1
cdr3_aa: CASSKVTSGKYEQYF

j_call: TRBJ1-2
v_call: TRBV2
cdr3_aa: CASSPGQGGNYGYTF

j_call: TRBJ2-1
v_call: TRBV4-2
cdr3_aa: CASSQVTSGSHNEQFF

j_call: TRBJ2-5
v_call: TRBV5-1
cdr3_aa: CASSPALGAGRETQYF

j_call: TRBJ2-3
v_call: TRBV7-2
cdr3_aa: CASSFYTDTQYF

j_call: TRBJ2-5
v_call: TRBV6-6
cdr3_aa: CASRSTSGEAQETQYF

j_call: TRBJ1-1
v_call: TRBV15
cdr3_aa: CATSRVFGTEAFF

j_call: TRBJ1-2
v_call: TRBV9
cdr3_aa: CASSVAPGYNYGYTF

j_call: TRBJ1-4
v_call: TRBV30
cdr3_aa: CAWSRDWANEKLFF